The TCR beta chain described here comes from a study of T cells after yellow fever vaccination. General study results and limits: Abundant clonotypes from the bulk population could get into FACS-sorted repertoires as contaminants.

TCRdb itself ran the 5' RACE reads through MiXCR, one entry per CDR3 protein. The table has hundreds of thousands of distinct CDR3 sequences, around 16% seen once. Trimming removed 4 bases from V and 1 base from J, with 7 bases in between. The CDR3 has 14 amino acids. Germline V gives CDR1 ENHRY, CDR2 SYGVKD. There are many counts of this clonotype. The antigen remains unidentified. The chain combines TRBV10-3 with TRBJ2-2, with D hard to call. This clonotype was sampled from a man younger than 35 who received the YFV17D yellow fever vaccine. The material sequenced was PBMCs, taken 4 to 5 days after the first yellow fever vaccination. The CDR3 loop reads CAISGPRNTGELFF. The CDR3 nucleotides are TGTGCCATCAGTGGCCCTAGGAACACCGGGGAGCTGTTTTTT.